Detailed here is one T cell receptor (beta chain). The length of the CDR3 is 13 residues. Per germline, CDR1 SGHTA and CDR2 FQGNSA. With 2 bases removed from V and 6 bases from J, the gap between germline ends came to 10 bases. This specimen comes from a study of T cell changes during pregnancy in multiple sclerosis. Using immunoSEQ multiplex PCR, the repertoire was profiled, and TCRdb retains in-frame clones only, with some absent. Of 60,000 to 70,000 clones listed, 75% to 95% are singletons. The TCR comes from a female donor in good health, enrolled as a control in a pregnancy study. V is TRBV7-2 and J is TRBJ1-1, with no clear D. Sequencing used peripheral blood, obtained after pregnancy. The CDR3 region is CASSLFTIPEAFF. CDR3 DNA: TGTGCCAGCAGCTTATTTACAATCCCTGAAGCTTTCTTT.